Reported below is one TCR beta chain. The data stem from a study of shared T cell receptors in the human thymus. Sequencing was performed with immunoSEQ multiplex PCR; in TCRdb, only in-frame clones are kept and a portion is missing. The data show approximately 660,000 clones, with over 75% seen just once and approximately 0.011% held by the top ten. The CDR3 is 15 amino acids. The trim removed 5 bases at V and 0 bases at J, leaving 7 bases unmatched. CDR1 and CDR2 from the germline V gene are MNHNS and SASEGT. The data also belong to a second study, concerning human thymus T cells. This second study notes: Corrective surgery for congenital heart defects was being performed on the healthy Finnish infants who served as donors. Surgeons resected thymus tissue during corrective heart surgery. V and J genes seemed to be used with bias in thymic and blood repertoires. Unrelated individuals reportedly shared highly overlapping thymic TCR repertoires.

The sequencing sample was made of thymocytes. J is TRBJ2-7 and V is TRBV6-1; TRBD2 matches at 7 bases. The TCR was taken from a boy younger than two with a congenital heart defect. DNA for the CDR3: TGTGCCAGCAGTCTTAGCGGGCCGAGCTCCTACGAGCAGTACTTC. Encoded protein: CASSLSGPSSYEQYF.